This T cell receptor (beta chain) was recorded in a study of T cell responses to AZD1222 COVID-19 vaccine. Regarding the study as a whole: Sampled repertoires all dated from after the peak T cell response. Receipt of two AZD1222 doses was followed by a rise in Spike-specific TCR breadth and depth. Regions 160-218 and 743-854 held dominance among vaccine-associated CD4 TCRs, which spanned spike. A mostly white British donor set with more females was recruited, and clonal diversity was possibly underestimated.

The repertoire was sequenced with immunoSEQ multiplex PCR; TCRdb's copy has only in-frame clones and lacks some. The table has fewer than 150,000 clones, around 90% seen once; the top ten hold roughly 1.1%. As regards this clone: Antigen specificity is unknown.

This sequence was found in an adult in good health. Sequenced material: peripheral blood, taken on day 0 of AZD1222 vaccination.

The CDR3 DNA reads as TGCGCCAGCAGCTTGGGGGGCAGGGGGCTTTCGCGGACTGAAGCTTTCTTT. This encodes CASSLGGRGLSRTEAFF. The V and J genes are TRBV5-1 and TRBJ1-1, with 8 bases lining up with TRBD1. This CDR3 contains 17 residues. Trimming took 0 bases from V and 5 from J; bases not matched to a gene: 12. The germline CDR1 and CDR2 sequences are SGHRS and YFSETQ.